One sample yielded the 6 T cell receptor beta chains listed below, sequenced in a study of cytomegalovirus exposure and HLA in healthy donors. With 60 Vbeta and 13 Jbeta primers, the PCR was carried out. Profiling relied on immunoSEQ multiplex PCR, and the TCRdb table lists in-frame clones only, not all of them. The data contain over 250,000 clones, 80% to 90% of them singletons. The specimen sequenced was PBMCs. Every receptor here comes from a man in his forties or fifties in good health and CMV-seropositive.

V and J are TRBV27 and TRBJ1-2; D unresolved. V lost 2 bases and J 0 bases, leaving 19 bases between the germline ends. The germline V gene encodes CDR1 MNHEY and CDR2 SMNVEV (reference sequence). The CDR3 is made up of 18 amino acids. CDR3 in amino acids: CASSLSEGGGNTNYGYTF. As DNA, the CDR3 is TGTGCCAGCAGTTTAAGCGAGGGTGGAGGCAACACTAACTATGGCTACACCTTC.

This clone was detected a few times. The rearrangement joins TRBV4-1 to TRBJ2-2; D perhaps matches TRBD1 (6 bases). CDR3 length: 17 residues. Between the trimmed V and J ends, which lost 3 bases and 2 bases, there was a span of 16 bases. CDR1 and CDR2 from the germline V gene are MGHRA and YSYEKL. The CDR3 DNA reads TGCGCCAGCAGCCAGGAAACCGGGACATTAAACACCGGGGAGCTGTTTTTT. Protein product: CASSQETGTLNTGELFF.

This chain joins TRBV28 and TRBJ2-2, with 7 bases fitting TRBD2. Looked up from germline, CDR1 is MDHEN and CDR2 is SYDVKM. V lost 7 bases to trimming and J lost 3 bases; unmatched junction nucleotides: 8. The CDR3 contains 15 residues. The CDR3 sequence: CASTKAGLYTGELFF. The CDR3, as DNA: TGTGCCAGCACCAAAGCGGGACTTTACACCGGGGAGCTGTTTTTT. Supplemented by reference TRBV28 and TRBJ2-2, the full variable domain reads DVKVTQSSRYLVKRTGEKVFLECVQDMDHENMFWYRQDPGLGLRLIYFSYDVKMKEKGDIPEGYSVSREKKERFSLILESASTNQTSMYLCASTKAGLYTGELFFGEGSRLTVL.

This clone was detected a few times. The chain combines TRBV5-1 with TRBJ2-2; maybe TRBD2 (6 bases). Germline V CDR1 and CDR2: SGHRS, YFSETQ. Trimming took off 0 bases at V and 10 bases at J, with 25 bases between the two ends. This CDR3 has 18 residues. The CDR3, as DNA: TGCGCCAGCAGCTTGGCCTTCAGGACTATGCCCTTTCCAGAGGAGCTGTTTTTT. This encodes CASSLAFRTMPFPEELFF.

The chain uses TRBV10-3 and TRBJ2-7, with 9 bases lining up with TRBD1. With 4 bases clipped from V and 3 bases from J, the junction kept 10 bases outside the gene matches. The germline V gene has CDR1 ENHRY and CDR2 SYGVKD. The CDR3 is 16 amino acids. Here the CDR3 reads CAISVTRDREVYEQYF. In nucleotides, the CDR3 is TGTGCCATCAGTGTAACCCGGGACAGGGAGGTCTACGAGCAGTACTTC.

This clone has just a few counts. The rearrangement links TRBV6-6 to TRBJ1-1, with TRBD1 matching 7 bases. CDR3 size: 15 residues. With 2 bases clipped from V and 3 bases from J, the junction kept 6 bases outside the gene matches. CDR1 MNHNY and CDR2 SVGAGI come from the germline V gene (reference sequence). The CDR3 is CASSYHLDRDTEAFF. The CDR3 nucleotides read TGTGCCAGCAGTTACCACCTCGACAGGGACACTGAAGCTTTCTTT.